This TCR beta chain came from a study of blood T cell repertoires in COVID-19. Generated by immunoSEQ multiplex PCR, the TCRdb table keeps only in-frame clones and is missing some. This sample has about 300,000 clones, with 87% found just once. Losses at the gene ends were 4 bases for V and 2 bases for J; bases not matched to a gene: 4. Looked up from germline, CDR1 is SGHRS and CDR2 is YFSETQ. The CDR3 runs to 15 residues. Participants' own reports of clinical history determined their cohort assignment. The TCR comes from a woman in her thirties who had recovered from COVID-19. V is TRBV5-1 and J is TRBJ2-7; TRBD2 agrees at 12 bases. Sequenced material: PBMCs or T cells enriched from blood (not recorded which). Written as DNA, the CDR3 is TGCGCCAGCAGCCCCGGACTAGCGGGGCCCTACGAGCAGTACTTC. Encoded protein: CASSPGLAGPYEQYF.